Listed below are T cell receptor beta chains from one sample, sequenced in a study of blood T cell repertoires in COVID-19. Data came from immunoSEQ multiplex PCR; TCRdb stores just in-frame clones and leaves some out. The repertoire has some 160,000 clones, about 87% of them found once; the top ten carry about 9.3%. Sample: peripheral blood. The receptors were sampled from an older woman with COVID-19, enrolled during active disease. Each CDR3 is given with its conserved first and last residue. D genes are given only for firm matches. Size is stated for part of the rows, as once, few or many counts, or as a class when the clone is expanded.

j_gene	abundance	d_gene	v_gene	CDR3nt	CDR3aa
TRBJ1-1	NA	NA	TRBV28	TGTGCCAGCAGTCCCTACAGGGCAGGAGGCACTGAAGCTTTCTTT	CASSPYRAGGTEAFF
TRBJ2-4	NA	NA	TRBV5-1	TGCGCCAGCAGCTTGGACGGGGGAAACATTCAGTACTTC	CASSLDGGNIQYF
TRBJ2-5	NA	NA	TRBV5-1	TGCGCCAGCAGCTTGGGGACTGCGCAAGAGACCCAGTACTTC	CASSLGTAQETQYF
TRBJ1-4	NA	NA	TRBV5-1	TGCGCCAGCAGCAACGGACCCCAGATACAGGGACGATTTGAAAAACTGTTTTTT	CASSNGPQIQGRFEKLFF
TRBJ1-1	NA	TRBD1	TRBV5-1	TGCGCCAGCAGCTTGGGGTCGACAGGGGCCACTGAAGCTTTCTTT	CASSLGSTGATEAFF
TRBJ1-3	NA	TRBD1	TRBV7-9	TGTGCCAGCAGCCGCGGGACAGGGGAAGGAAACACCATATATTTT	CASSRGTGEGNTIYF
TRBJ2-6	NA	NA	TRBV5-6	TGTGCCAGCAGCTTGGGTGGCGGGGCCAACGTCCTGACTTTC	CASSLGGGANVLTF
TRBJ1-1	NA	TRBD1	TRBV19	TGTGCCAGCACTACCTTACAGGGGGAGACTGAAGCTTTCTTT	CASTTLQGETEAFF
TRBJ2-7	many	TRBD1	TRBV5-4	TGTGCCAGCAGCCTCGACAGGGGACAAACCTACGAGCAGTACTTC	CASSLDRGQTYEQYF
TRBJ1-6	NA	NA	TRBV11-1	TGTGCCAGCAAGTGGACAGCCCCTAATTCACCCCTCCACTTT	CASKWTAPNSPLHF
TRBJ1-2	NA	NA	TRBV10-3	TGTGCCATCAGCCCGGCGGGGGCAGGATATGGCTACACCTTC	CAISPAGAGYGYTF
TRBJ2-7	NA	NA	TRBV7-9	TGTGCCAGCAGCTTAATTGGAGCTTCCTACGAGCAGTACTTC	CASSLIGASYEQYF
TRBJ1-1	NA	TRBD1	TRBV2	TGTGCCAGCAGGACACAGGGGGTCACTGAAGCTTTCTTT	CASRTQGVTEAFF
TRBJ2-2	NA	NA	TRBV18	TGTGCCAGCTCAGAGGGCCCATTCACCGGGGAGCTGTTTTTT	CASSEGPFTGELFF
TRBJ1-6	few	NA	TRBV4-1	TGCGCCAGCAGCCAAGGGACAGTTAATAATTCACCCCTCCACTTT	CASSQGTVNNSPLHF
TRBJ1-6	NA	NA	TRBV25-1	TGTGCCAGCAGTGACCCCGGGGGGGTCTATAATTCACCCCTCCACTTT	CASSDPGGVYNSPLHF
TRBJ1-2	NA	NA	TRBV25-1	TGTGCCAGCAGTGAATCTGGCAGGTACTATGGCTACACCTTC	CASSESGRYYGYTF
TRBJ1-4	NA	NA	TRBV19	TGTGCCAGTAGTCTGAGGACAGATGAAAAACTGTTTTTT	CASSLRTDEKLFF
TRBJ1-6	NA	TRBD1	TRBV28	TGTGCCAGCACTCCCCCGGACAGGGGGCTTTCACCCCTCCACTTT	CASTPPDRGLSPLHF
TRBJ2-7	NA	TRBD1	TRBV19	TGTGCCAGTAGGGGACAGGGACCCTACGAGCAGTACTTC	CASRGQGPYEQYF
TRBJ1-1	NA	NA	TRBV28	TGTGCCAGCAGTTCCTGGAGGGCGGTGGGCACTGAAGCTTTCTTT	CASSSWRAVGTEAFF
TRBJ1-2	once	NA	TRBV30	TGTGCCTGGAGTCTACCGAGCTATGGCTACACCTTC	CAWSLPSYGYTF
TRBJ2-1	NA	TRBD1	TRBV29-1	TGCAGCGTGGAAGGGGACAGAAGCACCTACAATGAGCAGTTCTTC	CSVEGDRSTYNEQFF
TRBJ1-3	few	NA	TRBV7-2	TGTGCCAGCAGGAAACCAGGGGAGAACACCATATATTTT	CASRKPGENTIYF
TRBJ1-2	NA	TRBD1	TRBV24-1	TGTGCCACCCGGGAGGGGGACAGGGATGGCTACACCTTC	CATREGDRDGYTF
TRBJ1-3	NA	NA	TRBV7-9	TGTGCCAGCAGGCCAGCCCGGGACACCAAAACGGGAAACACCATATATTTT	CASRPARDTKTGNTIYF
TRBJ1-5	NA	NA	TRBV15	TGTGCCACCAGCAGAGAGGTTTCAGGACTTTGGGGCAATCAGCCCCAGCATTTT	CATSREVSGLWGNQPQHF
TRBJ2-5	NA	TRBD2	TRBV5-1	TGCGCCAGCAGCCGGGGACTAGCGGGGGTCCAAGAGACCCAGTACTTC	CASSRGLAGVQETQYF
TRBJ1-5	NA	TRBD1	TRBV6-1	TGTGCCAGCAGTGCGTACGGACAGGGGGCAGGTGGTCAGCCCCAGCATTTT	CASSAYGQGAGGQPQHF
TRBJ2-5	NA	TRBD1	TRBV5-5	TGTGCCAGCAGCTTCCCAGGGGGACAAGAGACCCAGTACTTC	CASSFPGGQETQYF
TRBJ2-5	NA	NA	TRBV5-1	TGCGCCAGCAGCTTGTTGAAGGCTGCGGAGGAAGAGACCCAGTACTTC	CASSLLKAAEEETQYF
TRBJ2-1	NA	TRBD2	TRBV11-2	TGTGCCAGCAGCTTAGAATGGAGCCCTAGCGGGGGGGGAGTAAACAATGAGCAGTTCTTC	CASSLEWSPSGGGVNNEQFF
TRBJ1-2	NA	NA	TRBV5-1	TGCGCCAGCAGCAGGTCGGTCGGGAGAGATGGCTACACCTTC	CASSRSVGRDGYTF
TRBJ1-2	NA	TRBD1	TRBV7-2	TGTGCCAGCAGCCCCCAAGTTGGACAGGGCGTCTATGGCTACACCTTC	CASSPQVGQGVYGYTF
TRBJ2-1	NA	TRBD2	TRBV25-1	TGTGCCAGCAGTGTAGCGGGTTACAATGAGCAGTTCTTC	CASSVAGYNEQFF
TRBJ2-1	NA	TRBD2	TRBV10-3	TGTGCCATCAGTGACCGCCCTACAGCGGGGGGGCTTGATGAGCAGTTCTTC	CAISDRPTAGGLDEQFF
TRBJ1-1	NA	NA	TRBV5-1	TGCGCCAGCAGCGAAGGGGCAGAAGCTTTCTTT	CASSEGAEAFF
TRBJ2-3	few	TRBD1	TRBV6-6	TGTGCCAGCAGTTCAGGGACAGGCAGCACAGATACGCAGTATTTT	CASSSGTGSTDTQYF
TRBJ2-3	NA	NA	TRBV9	TGTGCCAGCAGCGCCTACACAGATACGCAGTATTTT	CASSAYTDTQYF
TRBJ2-7	NA	NA	TRBV18	TGTGCCAGCTCACTCAACTTCCGAGGAGCCTCCACCTACGAGCAGTACTTC	CASSLNFRGASTYEQYF
TRBJ1-1	NA	TRBD1	TRBV10-3	TGTGCCATCAGGGAACAGGGGTTGGGGACTGAAGCTTTCTTT	CAIREQGLGTEAFF
TRBJ1-6	NA	TRBD1	TRBV13	TGTGCCAGCAGCATAATGGACAGGACGGATAATTCACCCCTCCACTTT	CASSIMDRTDNSPLHF
TRBJ1-2	NA	NA	TRBV28	TGTGCCAGCAGTTTGAGGCAGGGGTTCAGCTATGGCTACACCTTC	CASSLRQGFSYGYTF